One sample yielded the 17 T cell receptor beta chains listed below, sequenced in a study of shared clonotypes between healthy human individuals. TCRdb keeps only in-frame clones here, not all; method: immunoSEQ multiplex PCR. The data show some 2.4 million clones, approximately 93% seen once. Sequencing was done on a sample of naive CD4+ T cells from PBMCs. The subset was: CD45RA+ positively selected. The receptors come from a man aged 18 to 30 in good health. Some clones in this sample may be carry-over from other donors' samples.

V gene TRBV7-2 combines with J gene TRBJ2-1; 15 bases line up with TRBD2. There are 16 residues in the CDR3. Trimming removed 2 bases from V and 9 bases from J; junction bases left unmatched: 5. Germline V gene data show CDR1 as SGHTA and CDR2 as FQGNSA. In DNA form, the CDR3 reads TGTGCCAGCAGCTTAACCGGACTAGCGGGAGGGACTGAGCAGTTCTTC. Translation: CASSLTGLAGGTEQFF.

The CDR3 loop is CASSLDTGTSAYNEQFF. CDR3 sequence (DNA): TGTGCCAGCAGCTTAGATACCGGGACTAGCGCCTACAATGAGCAGTTCTTC. The V gene is TRBV11-3, the J gene TRBJ2-1, with 10 bases fitting TRBD2. The CDR3 totals 17 residues. Trimming took 0 bases from V and 2 from J; bases not matched to a gene: 4. The germline V gene encodes CDR1 SGHNT and CDR2 YENEEA.

The V gene is TRBV7-2, the J gene TRBJ2-7; TRBD2 aligns across 7 bases. The germline CDR1 and CDR2 sequences are SGHTA and FQGNSA. V shed 4 bases and J 1 base; nucleotides not matched to a gene: 7. The CDR3 contains 15 residues. CDR3 region: CASSSTLGGSYEQYF. The CDR3 bases are TGTGCCAGCAGCTCCACCCTGGGGGGGTCCTACGAGCAGTACTTC.

The chain recombines TRBV9 with TRBJ2-1, with TRBD2 identical over 10 bases. This CDR3 region has 15 residues. Germline trimming cut 0 bases from V and 8 bases from J; bases unmatched to any gene: 5. Germline lookup yields CDR1 SGDLS and CDR2 YYNGEE. The CDR3 DNA reads TGTGCCAGCAGCGTAGCTAGCGGGAGTAGGTATGAGCAGTTCTTC. This sequence encodes CASSVASGSRYEQFF.

V is TRBV6-6 and J is TRBJ1-5, with D tentatively TRBD1 (5 bases). Germline CDR1 MNHNY, CDR2 SVGAGI (reference sequence). CDR3 length: 14 amino acids. V was pared by 6 bases and J by 3 bases, with 12 bases between. The CDR3: CASSRRDHNQPQHF. Written as DNA, the CDR3 is TGTGCCAGCAGCCGCCGGGACCACAATCAGCCCCAGCATTTT.

This clone was recorded once. V is TRBV28 and J is TRBJ1-2; D possibly corresponds to TRBD1 (6 bases). Germline loops: CDR1 MDHEN, CDR2 SYDVKM. Deletions cut 6 bases from V and 13 bases from J, with 18 bases between. The CDR3 runs to 12 residues. The CDR3: CASSPRWTVLTF. Written as DNA, the CDR3 is TGTGCCAGCAGCCCACGCTGGACAGTGCTCACCTTC.

This chain joins TRBV7-3 and TRBJ2-5; D call uncertain. Trimming took off 2 bases at V and 5 bases at J, with 9 bases between the two ends. This CDR3 region has 13 residues. Germline values: CDR1 SGHTA, CDR2 FQGTGA. The CDR3 nucleotides are TGTGCCAGCAGCTTATCGGCGTTTGAGACCCAGTACTTC. Protein product: CASSLSAFETQYF.

J is TRBJ1-1 and V is TRBV9, with D uncertain. Germline V gene sequence: CDR1 SGDLS, CDR2 YYNGEE. Trimming removed 0 bases at V and 5 bases at J, with 11 bases between. The CDR3 covers 14 residues. The CDR3 is CASSVDLSLTEAFF. The DNA of the CDR3 is TGTGCCAGCAGCGTAGATCTCAGTCTAACTGAAGCTTTCTTT.

The chain combines TRBV2 with TRBJ2-5; perhaps D is TRBD1 or TRBD2 (6 bases each). This CDR3 spans 14 amino acids. V lost 7 bases and J lost 2, with 14 bases in between. Germline loops: CDR1 SNHLY, CDR2 FYNNEI. CDR3 sequence: CASNQRGVQETQYF. Written as DNA, the CDR3 is TGTGCCAGCAACCAGAGGGGGGTACAAGAGACCCAGTACTTC.

V usage is TRBV19 and J usage is TRBJ2-7; weak D call: TRBD2 (5 bases). This CDR3 has 17 amino acids. The germline CDR1 and CDR2 sequences are LNHDA and SQIVND (reference sequence). The V and J ends lost 4 bases and 3 bases respectively, with 22 bases between them. The CDR3 nucleotides are TGTGCCAGTAGTACCGTCCCCGCGGGTCCACTTAACTACGAGCAGTACTTC. Protein sequence: CASSTVPAGPLNYEQYF.

This chain uses TRBV28 with TRBJ2-3, with D perhaps TRBD1 or TRBD2 (6 bases each). Germline loops: CDR1 MDHEN, CDR2 SYDVKM. The CDR3 consists of 13 residues. Trimming shortened V by 9 bases and J by 1 base, and 11 bases separated the two germline ends. CDR3 protein: CASWGAGTDTQYF. Here the CDR3 DNA reads TGTGCCAGTTGGGGGGCGGGCACAGATACGCAGTATTTT.

The CDR3 DNA reads as TGTGCCAGCAGTCTTCAGGGTACCTACGAGCAGTACTTC. It yields the protein CASSLQGTYEQYF. The rearrangement links TRBV25-1 to TRBJ2-5; D may be TRBD1 (5 bases). Matching the DNA end better, TRBJ2-7 makes the J call doubtful. The CDR3 length is 13 residues. The germline V gene encodes CDR1 MGHDK and CDR2 SYGVNS.

The V and J genes are TRBV5-5 and TRBJ1-5, with D hard to call. Germline V gene data show CDR1 as SGHKS and CDR2 as YYEKEE (reference sequence). The CDR3 consists of 15 residues. Trimming took 0 bases from V and 6 from J, leaving 13 bases between them. CDR3 coding DNA: TGTGCCAGCAGCTTGGGGGCTTTGGGCGGTCAGCCCCAGCATTTT. Residues: CASSLGALGGQPQHF.

The gene calls are TRBV6-5 and TRBJ1-1; D is unresolved. This CDR3 contains 14 residues. The ends were cut back, 6 bases at V and 12 bases at J, with 23 bases in the middle. The germline gives CDR1 MNHEY, CDR2 SVGAGI. The CDR3 DNA is TGTGCCAGCAGCTCCGGACGGCAGTGGGGTGGGTCTTTCTTT. Residues: CASSSGRQWGGSFF.

J is TRBJ2-1 and V is TRBV7-9; 11 bases are shared with TRBD2. The V segment lost 4 bases and the J segment 5 bases; nucleotides outside the gene matches: 7. The CDR3 length is 16 residues. Germline V CDR1 and CDR2: SEHNR, FQNEAQ (reference sequence). The CDR3 region has the DNA TGTGCCAGCAGCTCCCTCGGGACTAGCGGCCACAATGAGCAGTTCTTC. It specifies CASSSLGTSGHNEQFF.

The chain employs TRBV5-4 and TRBJ2-3; TRBD2 matches 11 bases. Germline CDR1 reads SGHNT; CDR2 reads YYREEE (reference sequence). The V segment lost 1 base and the J segment 3 bases; nucleotides outside the gene matches: 4. This CDR3 is built from 16 residues. The CDR3 is CASSLYTSGRTDTQYF. CDR3 bases: TGTGCCAGCAGCTTGTACACTAGCGGGAGAACAGATACGCAGTATTTT.

In the case of this clone: In the same sample, other DNA sequences code for this CDR3. This chain connects TRBV5-1 to TRBJ2-3, with a tentative D call TRBD2 (6 bases). Germline V gene lookup returns CDR1 SGHRS and CDR2 YFSETQ. The CDR3 extends over 14 amino acids. V was pared by 3 bases and J by 3 bases, with 11 bases between. The CDR3, as DNA: TGCGCCAGCAGCTCGACTAGTCGTACAGATACGCAGTATTTT. Translating it yields CASSSTSRTDTQYF.